This entry lists 5 T cell receptor beta chains sequenced from one sample in a study of T cell changes during pregnancy in multiple sclerosis. Method: immunoSEQ multiplex PCR; TCRdb's copy keeps in-frame clones and lacks some. The sample holds around 65,000 clones, approximately 91% seen once. Sequencing used peripheral blood, obtained in the first trimester of pregnancy. The receptor source for this set is a female donor with multiple sclerosis, enrolled in a pregnancy study.

CDR3 in amino acids: CASSLRPWGEGYTF. The CDR3 bases are TGTGCCAGCAGTTTAAGGCCCTGGGGCGAGGGCTACACCTTC. J is TRBJ1-2 and V is TRBV27, with a possible D match to TRBD1 (5 bases). This CDR3 contains 14 residues. V was clipped by 2 bases and J by 8 bases, with 15 bases between them. Germline CDR1 and CDR2: MNHEY and SMNVEV (reference sequence).

The CDR3 is CASSLEGAREQYF. Written as DNA, the CDR3 is TGCGCCAGCAGCTTGGAGGGAGCACGAGAGCAGTACTTC. The chain couples TRBV5-1 to TRBJ2-7; weak D call: TRBD2 (5 bases). This CDR3 spans 13 amino acids. Germline V gene lookup returns CDR1 SGHRS and CDR2 YFSETQ. V was clipped by 0 bases and J by 7 bases, with 11 bases between them.

The V gene is TRBV10-3, the J gene TRBJ2-7, with 10 bases fitting TRBD1. Germline CDR1 ENHRY, CDR2 SYGVKD. There are 16 residues in the CDR3. V shed 4 bases and J 0 bases; nucleotides not matched to a gene: 6. The CDR3 DNA reads TGTGCCATCAGTGGTACCGGGACAGGGGTCTCCTACGAGCAGTACTTC. This translates into CAISGTGTGVSYEQYF.

J is TRBJ2-1 and V is TRBV7-9; D not resolved. The CDR3 runs to 13 residues. With 4 bases removed from V and 6 bases from J, the gap between germline ends came to 10 bases. Germline-derived CDR1 and CDR2 are SEHNR and FQNEAQ (reference sequence). Here the CDR3 reads CASSYFQRNEQFF. For the CDR3, the DNA is TGTGCCAGCAGCTACTTTCAGCGCAATGAGCAGTTCTTC.

The V call is TRBV15, the J call TRBJ2-4; a weak D match, TRBD2 (5 bases). The germline V gene encodes CDR1 LNHNV and CDR2 YYDKDF (reference sequence). V lost 5 bases to trimming and J lost 1 base, with 6 bases between them. The CDR3 is 13 residues long. Here the CDR3 reads CATSPGAKNIQYF. The CDR3 DNA reads TGTGCCACCAGCCCGGGGGCCAAAAACATTCAGTACTTC.